The next 19 T cell receptor beta chains were all read from a single sample in a study of a mutant IDH1 vaccine in newly diagnosed glioma. As for time point: week 47, end of study. Mutant IDH1 20-mer peptide, at 300 ug, made up each vaccine dose, with topical imiquimod. No antigens are known for them. The protocol was immunoSEQ multiplex PCR, while the TCRdb copy is restricted to in-frame clones and leaves out a portion. This sample has roughly 86,000 clones, with roughly 90% found just once. The sequences come from PBMCs, collected from a glioma patient whose treatment included an IDH1 peptide vaccine. The receptor source for this set is a woman aged 45-65 years with glioma.

The genes are TRBV6-5 and TRBJ2-7, with 7 bases matching TRBD1. Germline loops: CDR1 MNHEY, CDR2 SVGAGI. The ends lost 6 bases at V and 6 bases at J; junction bases unmatched: 2. There are 11 residues in the CDR3. CDR3 sequence reads: CASRTGFEQYF. The CDR3 DNA follows: TGTGCCAGCAGGACAGGGTTCGAGCAGTACTTC.

CDR3 region: CASSLVGDRNEQFF. The DNA of the CDR3 is TGTGCCAGCAGCTTAGTCGGTGATAGGAATGAGCAGTTCTTC. The chain recombines TRBV7-3 with TRBJ2-1; D not resolved. The CDR3 totals 14 residues. CDR1 SGHTA and CDR2 FQGTGA come from the germline V gene. V dropped 2 bases and J dropped 7 bases, with 12 bases sitting between them.

The V gene is TRBV19, the J gene TRBJ2-5; 8 bases line up with TRBD2. J gave up 1 base and V 7 bases, and 8 bases lay outside the gene matches. The CDR3 extends over 15 amino acids. CDR1 is LNHDA and CDR2 is SQIVND in the germline V gene (reference sequence). This chain's CDR3 is CASTPRGGFQETQYF. DNA of the CDR3: TGTGCCAGTACCCCTCGGGGGGGCTTCCAAGAGACCCAGTACTTC.

This rearrangement joins TRBV10-3 to TRBJ1-2; TRBD1 aligns across 8 bases. V lost 4 bases, J lost 7 bases, and 8 bases stayed unmatched. This CDR3 region has 14 residues. The germline gives CDR1 ENHRY, CDR2 SYGVKD. The CDR3 reads CAISVPDRGVGYTF. Here the CDR3 DNA reads TGTGCCATCAGTGTACCCGACAGGGGTGTTGGCTACACCTTC.

For this clone: The junction does not match germline at one end; this may be a read error. The chain carries TRBV7-7 and TRBJ2-1; 8 nucleotides align to TRBD2. Germline V gene data show CDR1 as SSHAT and CDR2 as FNYEAQ (reference sequence). This CDR3 is 13 amino acids long. The CDR3 is CASSSGTSNEQFF. CDR3 DNA sequence: TGTGCTAGCAGTTCCGGGACTAGCAATGAGCAGTTCTTC.

The chain has TRBV28 and TRBJ2-6; no definite D call. Germline values: CDR1 MDHEN, CDR2 SYDVKM. The CDR3 totals 16 residues. V shed 5 bases and J shed 0 bases, with 11 bases lying between them. DNA for the CDR3: TGTGCCAGCAGTACTACCCCCCACTCTGGGGCCAACGTCCTGACTTTC. Its protein is CASSTTPHSGANVLTF.

This clone was found a few times. The chain has TRBV11-3 and TRBJ2-2; D possibly corresponds to TRBD1 (5 bases). The V end was cut by 5 bases, the J end by 0 bases, with 16 bases between. The germline CDR1 and CDR2 sequences are SGHNT and YENEEA. The length of the CDR3 is 17 residues. The CDR3 protein is CASSPIFGATNTGELFF. The CDR3 nucleotides read TGTGCCAGCAGCCCTATCTTTGGGGCAACGAACACCGGGGAGCTGTTTTTT.

This clone was picked up a small number of times. The rearrangement links TRBV19 to TRBJ2-2, with TRBD2 identical over 7 bases. Trimming cost V 0 bases and J 0 bases; bases outside gene matches: 1. The length of the CDR3 is 16 residues. Germline V gene lookup returns CDR1 LNHDA and CDR2 SQIVND (reference sequence). The CDR3 reads CASSIESGANTGELFF. CDR3 nucleotide sequence: TGTGCCAGTAGTATAGAGAGCGGGGCGAACACCGGGGAGCTGTTTTTT.

This rearrangement joins TRBV5-5 to TRBJ2-1; possibly TRBD1 for D (6 bases). CDR1 is SGHKS and CDR2 is YYEKEE in the germline V gene (reference sequence). The CDR3 is 15 amino acids. Trimming cost V 4 bases and J 7 bases, with 18 bases left between them. CDR3 residues: CASSLPGHLRNEQFF. The CDR3 nucleotides read TGTGCCAGCAGCCTCCCGGGACACCTTCGTAATGAGCAGTTCTTC.

The count of this clone is one. The gene calls are TRBV5-1 and TRBJ1-1; unclear D gene. Germline assignment: CDR1 SGHRS and CDR2 YFSETQ. This CDR3 comprises 13 residues. V lost 0 bases and J 1 base, leaving 4 bases between the germline ends. The chain's CDR3 is CASSLARNTEAFF. The CDR3, as DNA: TGCGCCAGCAGCTTGGCCAGGAACACTGAAGCTTTCTTT.

The chain uses TRBV5-1 and TRBJ2-5; D remains unclear. Germline V CDR1 and CDR2: SGHRS, YFSETQ. This CDR3 has 16 residues. Trimming stripped 0 bases from V and 2 bases from J, with 14 bases between. CDR3: CASSLGLRAAQETQYF. The DNA of the CDR3 is TGCGCCAGCAGCTTGGGCCTCCGGGCAGCTCAAGAGACCCAGTACTTC.

The chain employs TRBV29-1 and TRBJ2-4; tentatively, D is TRBD2 (6 bases). Germline V gene sequence: CDR1 SQVTM, CDR2 ANQGSEA. Deletions cut 4 bases from V and 1 base from J, with 20 bases between. The CDR3 is 17 amino acids. CDR3 coding DNA: TGCAGCGTTGTTGGGAGGTGGACCCTCGGGGCCAAAAACATTCAGTACTTC. Its protein is CSVVGRWTLGAKNIQYF.

V gene TRBV9 combines with J gene TRBJ2-1, with D perhaps being TRBD1 or TRBD2 (5 bases each). Germline CDR1 and CDR2: SGDLS and YYNGEE. The CDR3 runs to 17 residues. Trimming shortened V by 3 bases and J by 0 bases, and 16 bases separated the two germline ends. The CDR3 loop is CASSARGGLSSYNEQFF. CDR3 sequence (DNA): TGTGCCAGCAGCGCGAGGGGTGGCTTGAGCTCCTACAATGAGCAGTTCTTC.

This rearrangement joins TRBV5-1 to TRBJ2-7, with 8 bases matching TRBD1. CDR3 size: 13 residues. Germline CDR1 reads SGHRS; CDR2 reads YFSETQ. V was clipped by 7 bases and J by 2 bases; unmatched bases: 5. The CDR3 DNA reads as TGCGCCAGCGTTCGGACAGGGACCTACGAGCAGTACTTC. It is translated as CASVRTGTYEQYF.

V is TRBV6-1 and J is TRBJ2-7; D gene unclear. There are 13 residues in the CDR3. Per germline, CDR1 MNHNS and CDR2 SASEGT. Trimming removed 8 bases from V and 1 base from J, with 12 bases in between. The CDR3 nucleotides are TGTGCCAGCGGTAGGACGGATTCCTACGAGCAGTACTTC. Translating it yields CASGRTDSYEQYF.

The rearrangement links TRBV19 to TRBJ2-1, with D perhaps matching TRBD2 (5 bases). Between the trimmed V and J ends, which lost 7 bases and 5 bases, there was a span of 15 bases. Germline lookup yields CDR1 LNHDA and CDR2 SQIVND (reference sequence). The CDR3 runs to 14 residues. The CDR3 region has the DNA TGTGCCAGTACTCAAGGAGCGGCCCACAATGAGCAGTTCTTC. Its protein product is CASTQGAAHNEQFF.

The chain carries TRBV6-5 and TRBJ2-5; D possibly matches TRBD1 or TRBD2 (5 bases each). The CDR3 runs 15 residues. CDR1 MNHEY and CDR2 SVGAGI come from the germline V gene. V was clipped by 0 bases and J by 5 bases, with 13 bases between them. The DNA for the CDR3 is TGTGCCAGCAGTTACTCGGGACCCGGGGTGGAGACCCAGTACTTC. Its translation is CASSYSGPGVETQYF.

This clone was found once. The chain combines TRBV19 with TRBJ2-3; 12 bases fit TRBD2. The CDR3 spans 16 residues. The J segment lost 5 bases and the V segment lost 6 bases, leaving 9 bases of the junction unmatched. Germline values: CDR1 LNHDA, CDR2 SQIVND (reference sequence). Here the CDR3 reads CASSPLAGGPGDTQYF. Here the CDR3 DNA reads TGTGCCAGTAGCCCCCTAGCGGGAGGGCCGGGAGATACGCAGTATTTT. Full variable domain (remainder filled in from reference TRBV19 and TRBJ2-3): DGGITQSPKYLFRKEGQNVTLSCEQNLNHDAMYWYRQDPGQGLRLIYYSQIVNDFQKGDIAEGYSVSREKKESFPLTVTSAQKNPTAFYLCASSPLAGGPGDTQYFGPGTRLTVL.

On this clone itself: A read error may produce the germline difference seen at one junction end. This chain links TRBV29-1 with TRBJ2-1, with D maybe TRBD2 (6 bases). Looked up from germline, CDR1 is SQVTM and CDR2 is ANQGSEA. The CDR3 covers 15 residues. CDR3 residues: CSIDLLTSRRGEQFF. As DNA, the CDR3 is TGCAGCATTGATCTGTTAACTAGCAGGCGAGGGGAGCAGTTCTTC.